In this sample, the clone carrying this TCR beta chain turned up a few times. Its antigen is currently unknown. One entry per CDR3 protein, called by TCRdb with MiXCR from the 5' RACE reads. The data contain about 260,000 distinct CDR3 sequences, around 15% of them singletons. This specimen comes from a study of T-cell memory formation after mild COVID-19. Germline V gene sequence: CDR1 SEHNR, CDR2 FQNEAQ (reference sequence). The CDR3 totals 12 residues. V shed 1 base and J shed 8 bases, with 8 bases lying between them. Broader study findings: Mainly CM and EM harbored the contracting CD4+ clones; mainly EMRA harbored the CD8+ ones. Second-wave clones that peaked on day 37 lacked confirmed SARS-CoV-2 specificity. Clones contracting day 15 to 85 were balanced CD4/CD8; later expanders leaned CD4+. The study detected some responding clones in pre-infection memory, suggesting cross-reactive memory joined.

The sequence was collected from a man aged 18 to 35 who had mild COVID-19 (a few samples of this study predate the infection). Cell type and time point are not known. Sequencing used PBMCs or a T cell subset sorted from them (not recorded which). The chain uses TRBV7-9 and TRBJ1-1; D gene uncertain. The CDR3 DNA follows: TGTGCCAGCAGCTTAGTACGAGGAGAAGCTTTCTTT. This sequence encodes CASSLVRGEAFF.